Here is one TCR beta chain with its context. The protocol was immunoSEQ multiplex PCR, while the TCRdb copy is restricted to in-frame clones and leaves out a portion. The table lists fewer than 200,000 clones, about four fifths of them singletons, with about 12% in the top ten. In Cohort 3, a recovered donor had either two negative PCRs, clearance, or symptom resolution. The sample originates from a study of blood T cell repertoires in COVID-19. Study-level background: Acute and convalescent COVID-19 samples came from the United States, Italy and Spain.

The TCR was taken from a middle-aged man who had recovered from COVID-19. The specimen sequenced was PBMCs or T cells enriched from blood (not recorded which).

The CDR3 here is CASSLGGTGGTDTQYF. Here the CDR3 DNA reads TGTGCCAGCAGCTTAGGGGGGACAGGGGGAACAGATACGCAGTATTTT. The rearrangement uses TRBV11-2 and TRBJ2-3, with 11 bases aligning to TRBD1. CDR3 length: 16 amino acids. The trim removed 1 base at V and 3 bases at J, leaving 3 bases unmatched. The germline gives CDR1 SGHAT, CDR2 FQNNGV.